This T cell receptor (beta chain) derives from a study of control samples from healthy donors and cancer patients. Looked up from germline, CDR1 is KGHDR and CDR2 is SFDVKD. The CDR3 sequence is 14 residues long. The junction had 5 bases not matched to a gene; V was cut back by 10 bases and J by 0 bases. The assay was immunoSEQ multiplex PCR, and TCRdb's table has in-frame clones only and misses some. Of roughly 86,000 clones in the sample, less than 95% were seen once. Sequencing input: blood. This sequence was found in a woman younger than 30 in good health. The chain uses TRBV24-1 and TRBJ2-7; 10 bases line up with TRBD1. In DNA, the CDR3 is TGTGCCACATCGGACAGGGGGAGCTCCTACGAGCAGTACTTC. Protein product: CATSDRGSSYEQYF.